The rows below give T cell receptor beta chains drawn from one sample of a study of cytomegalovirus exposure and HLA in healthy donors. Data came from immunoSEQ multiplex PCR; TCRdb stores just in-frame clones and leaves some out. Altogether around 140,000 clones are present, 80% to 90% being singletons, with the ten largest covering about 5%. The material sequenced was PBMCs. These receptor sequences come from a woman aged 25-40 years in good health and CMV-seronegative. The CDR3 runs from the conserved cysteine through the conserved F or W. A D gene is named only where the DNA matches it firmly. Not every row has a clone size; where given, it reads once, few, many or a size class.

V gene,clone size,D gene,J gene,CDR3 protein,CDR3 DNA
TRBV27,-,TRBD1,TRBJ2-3,CASRSLGTDAQYF,TGTGCCAGCCGTAGCCTAGGGACAGATGCGCAGTATTTT
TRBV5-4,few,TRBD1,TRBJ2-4,CASSLQGAKNIQYF,TGTGCCAGCAGTTTACAGGGGGCCAAAAACATTCAGTACTTC
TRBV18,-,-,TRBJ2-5,CASSQGNQETQYF,TGTGCCAGCTCACAGGGGAACCAAGAGACCCAGTACTTC
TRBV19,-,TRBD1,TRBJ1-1,CASRRGGTGGQNTEAFF,TGTGCCAGTAGAAGAGGGGGGACAGGGGGCCAGAATACTGAAGCTTTCTTT
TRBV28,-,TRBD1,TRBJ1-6,CASSSGGRVEAPLHF,TGTGCCAGCAGTTCAGGGGGCCGGGTCGAGGCACCCCTCCACTTT
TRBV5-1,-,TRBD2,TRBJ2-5,CASSRSGGETQYF,TGCGCCAGCAGCCGCTCGGGGGGGGAGACCCAGTACTTC
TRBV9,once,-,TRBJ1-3,CASGRGGSGNTIYF,TGTGCCAGCGGTCGCGGTGGCTCTGGAAACACCATATATTTT
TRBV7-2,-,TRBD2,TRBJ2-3,CASSLLPSGASTDTQYF,TGTGCCAGCAGCTTATTACCTAGCGGGGCCTCCACAGATACGCAGTATTTT
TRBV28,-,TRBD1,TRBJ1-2,CASSETQGARGYTF,TGTGCCAGCAGTGAGACTCAGGGGGCTCGGGGCTACACCTTC
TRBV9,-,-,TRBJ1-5,CASSVGGGRQPQHF,TGTGCCAGCAGCGTAGGGGGAGGGCGCCAGCCCCAGCATTTT
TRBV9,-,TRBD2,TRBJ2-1,CASSSQVRGAYNEQFF,TGTGCCAGCAGTTCTCAAGTCCGGGGGGCCTACAATGAGCAGTTCTTC
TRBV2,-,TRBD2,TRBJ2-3,CASSGTSGRPTYGNTQYF,TGTGCCAGCAGCGGGACTAGCGGGAGACCAACCTATGGGAATACGCAGTATTTT
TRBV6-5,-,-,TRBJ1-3,CASSYSSPSGNTIYF,TGTGCCAGCAGTTACTCGAGCCCCTCTGGAAACACCATATATTTT
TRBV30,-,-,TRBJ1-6,CAWSPGNSPLHF,TGTGCCTGGAGTCCAGGGAATTCACCCCTCCACTTT
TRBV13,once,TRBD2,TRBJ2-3,CASSLGTSGGPDTQYF,TGTGCCAGCAGCTTAGGGACTAGCGGGGGTCCAGATACGCAGTATTTT
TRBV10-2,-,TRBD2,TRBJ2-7,CASSESGLAGAYEQYF,TGCGCCAGCAGTGAGTCTGGGCTAGCGGGGGCCTACGAGCAGTACTTC
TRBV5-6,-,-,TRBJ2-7,CASSFGRPSGEYF,TGTGCCAGCAGCTTTGGTAGGCCATCAGGGGAGTACTTC
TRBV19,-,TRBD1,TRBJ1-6,CASSTSLPTGASPLHF,TGTGCCAGTAGTACCTCGCTCCCGACAGGGGCCTCACCCCTCCACTTT
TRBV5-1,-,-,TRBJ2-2,CASSPRRTGELFF,TGCGCCAGCAGCCCCAGGAGGACCGGGGAGCTGTTTTTT
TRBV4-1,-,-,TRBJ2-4,CASSQDIRRGRDIQYF,TGCGCCAGCAGCCAAGATATCCGCAGGGGCAGGGACATTCAGTACTTC
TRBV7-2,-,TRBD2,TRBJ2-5,CASSLGAGWETQYF,TGTGCCAGCAGCTTAGGAGCGGGGTGGGAGACCCAGTACTTC
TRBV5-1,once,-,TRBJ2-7,CASSSIDLLYEQYF,TGCGCCAGCAGCTCTATTGATCTTCTCTACGAGCAGTACTTC
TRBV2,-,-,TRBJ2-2,CASSEDIRGSTGELFF,TGTGCCAGCAGTGAAGATATTCGGGGGTCCACCGGGGAGCTGTTTTTT
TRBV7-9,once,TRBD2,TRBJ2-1,CASSSPAGGSYNEQFF,TGTGCCAGCAGCTCACCAGCGGGGGGTTCCTACAATGAGCAGTTCTTC
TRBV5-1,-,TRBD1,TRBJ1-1,CASSGGQGADEAFF,TGCGCCAGCAGCGGCGGACAGGGGGCTGATGAAGCTTTCTTT
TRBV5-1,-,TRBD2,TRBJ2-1,CASWGTSGGTTIYNEQFF,TGCGCCAGTTGGGGGACTAGCGGGGGCACCACAATCTACAATGAGCAGTTCTTC